This T cell receptor (beta chain) was found in a study of cytomegalovirus exposure and HLA in healthy donors. About the study: The early release's HLA-typed donors yielded roughly 85 million unique TCRs. Regarding the study as a whole: A later analysis found TCR association rates differed by HLA locus, highest for DRB1 and lowest for HLA-C. There were some V segments, including TRBV6-2 and TRBV6-3, excluded as indistinguishable. Compared with the approximately 700-donor mean, an Asian-associated ancestry cluster reportedly had fewer N-insertions, according to a later analysis.

Germline V lookup: CDR1 GTSNPN, CDR2 SVGIG (reference sequence). The CDR3 has 15 residues. V gave up 8 bases and J gave up 7 bases, with 24 bases separating them. PCR was performed using 60 Vbeta and 13 Jbeta primers. Produced via immunoSEQ multiplex PCR; TCRdb's table is partial and in-frame only. The profile shows under 200,000 clones, roughly 85% of them singletons. This clone was observed a handful of times. The antigen remains unidentified. V gene TRBV30 combines with J gene TRBJ2-1, with D tentatively TRBD2 (5 bases). Input material: PBMCs. The sequence was obtained from a man aged 50 to 59 in good health and CMV-seropositive. The CDR3 loop reads CAGPRGPGNGNEQFF. The CDR3 DNA follows: TGTGCCGGCCCCCGTGGTCCGGGGAACGGTAATGAGCAGTTCTTC.